A selection of T cell receptor beta chains follows, all from one sample in a study of beta chain features in type 1 diabetes. Libraries were prepared by immunoSEQ multiplex PCR; TCRdb keeps only in-frame clonotypes and omits some of them. This sample has 600,000 to 700,000 clones; around 11% occur once, and the top ten carry more than 0.1%. The sequencing sample was made of naive CD4+ T cells from blood. Every receptor here comes from a man younger than 45 with type 1 diabetes. Each CDR3 is given with its conserved first and last residue. A D gene is named only where the DNA matches it firmly. A row's size may be missing; if present it is once, few, many or a size class.

few NA TRBJ1-3 TRBV11-2 TGTGCCAGCAGCTTACACCGCTCTGGAAACACCATATATTTT CASSLHRSGNTIYF
NA NA TRBJ1-4 TRBV29-1 TGCAGCGTTGGCCAGGGTCTCCGGGAAAAACTGTTTTTT CSVGQGLREKLFF
NA TRBD2 TRBJ2-3 TRBV4-2 TGTGCCAGCAGCCAAGGGGGACTAGCGGGGTTCACAGATACGCAGTATTTT CASSQGGLAGFTDTQYF
NA NA TRBJ1-2 TRBV28 TGTGCCAGCAGTCTTAAGTACTCTGTGTATTACACCTTC CASSLKYSVYYTF
NA NA TRBJ1-2 TRBV5-1 TGCGCCAGCAGCTTGGAGAGGGCAATCACGGGTGGCTACACCTTC CASSLERAITGGYTF
NA NA TRBJ2-5 TRBV9 TGTGCCAGCAGCGTAGGGTTCGGGGGCCTCCTCATGACCCAGTACTTC CASSVGFGGLLMTQYF
NA NA TRBJ1-6 TRBV7-3 TGTGCCAGCAGCTTAAGGGGTGACAGATCACCCCTCCACTTT CASSLRGDRSPLHF
NA NA TRBJ1-5 TRBV4-3 TGCGCCAGCAGCCAAGATCGGACGGGCAATCAGCCCCAGCATTTT CASSQDRTGNQPQHF
few TRBD1 TRBJ2-7 TRBV10-3 TGTGCCATCAGTCCGACAGGGGAGGTTAGCGAGCAGTACTTC CAISPTGEVSEQYF
few NA TRBJ2-1 TRBV5-1 TGCGCCAGCAGGCGATGGGGGACCAATTACAATGAGCAGTTCTTC CASRRWGTNYNEQFF
NA TRBD1 TRBJ1-6 TRBV30 TGTGCCTGGAGTCCCCTGACAGGGGAAAATTCACCCCTCCACTTT CAWSPLTGENSPLHF
NA NA TRBJ1-5 TRBV6-6 TGTGCCAGCAGTTACGAAGGGCGATCGAGAGGGCATTTT CASSYEGRSRGHF
many NA TRBJ2-3 TRBV18 TGTGCCAGCTCACCACCAGGGACAGATACGCAGTATTTT CASSPPGTDTQYF
few NA TRBJ2-7 TRBV25-1 TGTGCCAGCAGTGGGGATGTAACCTACGAGCAGTACTTC CASSGDVTYEQYF
few TRBD1 TRBJ1-5 TRBV29-1 TGCAGCGTCGCACAGGGGGAATACAATCAGCCCCAGCATTTT CSVAQGEYNQPQHF
few NA TRBJ2-2 TRBV28 TGTGCCAGCAGTTTAACAAACACCGGGGAGCTGTTTTTT CASSLTNTGELFF
few TRBD1 TRBJ2-5 TRBV6-5 TGTGCCAGCAGTTACCCTGGACAGGGAACGGAGACCCAGTACTTC CASSYPGQGTETQYF
few NA TRBJ1-2 TRBV13 TGTGCCAGCAGCTTAGGCCGTCGCCAGGATGGCTACACCTTC CASSLGRRQDGYTF
NA TRBD1 TRBJ2-5 TRBV5-4 TGTGCCAGCAGCTTGCAGGGGGCATCGGAGACCCAGTACTTC CASSLQGASETQYF
once NA TRBJ1-2 TRBV11-2 TGTGCCAGCAGCAAACAGGGCCGGAACTATGGCTACACCTTC CASSKQGRNYGYTF
few TRBD1 TRBJ2-7 TRBV7-2 TGTGCCAGCAGCTCCGGGACAGGGAGCGGCTCCTACGAGCAGTACTTC CASSSGTGSGSYEQYF
few TRBD2 TRBJ2-5 TRBV2 TGTGCCAGCAGTCAACTAGCGGGGGGGCCGAAGACCCAGTACTTC CASSQLAGGPKTQYF
NA NA TRBJ2-1 TRBV9 TGTGCCAGCAGCGTAATCAGTGACTACAATGAGCAGTTCTTC CASSVISDYNEQFF
few NA TRBJ2-3 TRBV7-2 TGTGCCAGCAGCCAAGAAGGGGGTATGAGCACAGATACGCAGTATTTT CASSQEGGMSTDTQYF
few NA TRBJ2-3 TRBV5-4 TGTGCCAGCAGCCCTCGGACCCCTGGCACAGATACGCAGTATTTT CASSPRTPGTDTQYF
NA TRBD1 TRBJ2-7 TRBV11-2 TGTGCCAGCAGCTTAAGGGACAGACCCTACGAGCAGTACTTC CASSLRDRPYEQYF
NA NA TRBJ1-2 TRBV14 TGTGCCAGCAGCCAACAGGGCTATGGCTACACCTTC CASSQQGYGYTF
NA TRBD2 TRBJ2-1 TRBV11-2 TGTGCCAGCAGCTTAGGGCTAGCGGGGTTCTTC CASSLGLAGFF
NA NA TRBJ2-7 TRBV7-9 TGTGCCAGCAGCTTAGCGAGGGCAGCGCTCTACGAGCAGTACTTC CASSLARAALYEQYF
few TRBD2 TRBJ2-1 TRBV7-8 TGTGCCAGCAGCTTAGCTAGCGGGGGGTACAATGAGCAGTTCTTC CASSLASGGYNEQFF
NA NA TRBJ2-1 TRBV25-1 TGTGCCAGCAGTGAATTGGGGTCGGACAATGAGCAGTTCTTC CASSELGSDNEQFF
NA NA TRBJ2-7 TRBV2 TGTGCCAGCAGTCCCACCTACGAGCAGTACTTC CASSPTYEQYF
few TRBD1 TRBJ2-3 TRBV5-1 TGCGCCAGCAGCTTGTCGGACAGGGACGCGCAGTATTTT CASSLSDRDAQYF
few TRBD1 TRBJ1-4 TRBV4-3 TGCGCCAGCAGCCAACTCGCCGGGACAGATGAAAAACTGTTTTTT CASSQLAGTDEKLFF
few NA TRBJ1-5 TRBV28 TGTGCCAGCAGTTTTCAGGGTGGCAATCAGCCCCAGCATTTT CASSFQGGNQPQHF
few NA TRBJ2-3 TRBV6-4 TGTGCCAGCAGTCCAGAGTGGACTAGCACAGATACGCAGTATTTT CASSPEWTSTDTQYF
NA NA TRBJ2-3 TRBV7-2 TGTGCCAGCAGCTTAGCGATAACAGATACGCAGTATTTT CASSLAITDTQYF
NA NA TRBJ1-5 TRBV6-6 TGTGCCAGCAGTTATGGGGCCCTTAATCAGCCCCAGCATTTT CASSYGALNQPQHF
NA NA TRBJ2-7 TRBV11-2 TGTGCCAGCAGCTTAGTGTCAGGGGATACCTACGAGCAGTACTTC CASSLVSGDTYEQYF
few NA TRBJ2-1 TRBV19 TGTGCCAGTAGTATAGATCGCGGAAATGAGCAGTTCTTC CASSIDRGNEQFF
many TRBD1 TRBJ2-1 TRBV10-3 TGTGCCATCAGTACCGGGACAGTCGGAAACAATGAGCAGTTCTTC CAISTGTVGNNEQFF
NA TRBD1 TRBJ2-5 TRBV20-1 TGCAGCTCGGGACAGGGGGAGACCCAGTACTTC CSSGQGETQYF
few NA TRBJ1-6 TRBV7-2 TGTGCCAGCAGCTTACAGGTTGTCGAGAATTCACCCCTCCACTTT CASSLQVVENSPLHF
NA NA TRBJ2-2 TRBV7-9 TGTGCCAGCAGCTTAGCGCTGTGGACCGGGGAGCTGTTTTTT CASSLALWTGELFF
NA NA TRBJ1-4 TRBV19 TGTGCCAGTAGGCCAACTACAGGGGAAAAACTGTTTTTT CASRPTTGEKLFF
few TRBD1 TRBJ1-5 TRBV7-2 TGTGCCAGCAGCGCCCGGGACAGCTCTTATAGCAATCAGCCCCAGCATTTT CASSARDSSYSNQPQHF
few NA TRBJ2-1 TRBV18 TGTGCCAGCTCACCATCCCCGGGGAGGACCTACAATGAGCAGTTCTTC CASSPSPGRTYNEQFF
NA NA TRBJ1-5 TRBV7-9 TGTGCCAGCAGCGAGCAGTACCAGCCCCAGCATTTT CASSEQYQPQHF